This T cell receptor (beta chain) was sequenced for a study of blood T cells in healthy people across ages. Through a sample-barcoded 5' primer and a J-beta primer mix, a second PCR was run for roughly 6 to 12 cycles. TCRdb fed the 5' RACE reads into MiXCR, producing one record per CDR3 protein. The data hold hundreds of thousands of distinct CDR3 sequences, with around 49% observed a single time. This TCR came from a woman aged 55-70 years in good health. Sequenced input: blood.

The chain's CDR3 is CSARQQGGVYNSPLHF. CDR3 coding DNA: TGCAGTGCTAGGCAGCAAGGCGGGGTCTATAATTCACCCCTCCACTTT. The chain has TRBV20-1 and TRBJ1-6; D remains unclear. The V end lost 3 bases, the J end lost 3 bases, and 15 bases lay between the germline ends. Germline-derived CDR1 and CDR2 are DFQATT and SNEGSKA (reference sequence). The CDR3 spans 16 residues.